Listed here are 19 T cell receptor beta chains from one sample, sequenced in a study of blood T cell repertoires in COVID-19. The table came from immunoSEQ multiplex PCR; TCRdb's copy has only in-frame clones and leaves some out. The sample gives more than 250,000 clones, 85% of which show up once; 4% to 6% is in the top ten. Sequences were obtained from peripheral blood. The receptors were gathered from a man aged 45-65 years with active or convalescent COVID-19.

In its sample, this clone was seen a few times. This chain uses TRBV3-1 (or the pseudogene TRBV3-2) with TRBJ1-2; 8 positions agree with TRBD1. The CDR3 extends over 16 amino acids. The ends lost 4 bases at V and 7 bases at J; junction bases unmatched: 14. Germline V gene lookup returns CDR1 LGHDT and CDR2 YNNKEL (reference sequence). The CDR3 DNA is TGTGCCAGCAGCCTAAGAGGTAGACAGGGGTACTTTGGCTACACCTTC. This codes for CASSLRGRQGYFGYTF.

This chain uses TRBV3-1 (or the pseudogene TRBV3-2) with TRBJ2-7; TRBD2 agrees at 10 bases. Losses at the gene ends were 1 base for V and 3 bases for J; bases not matched to a gene: 3. This CDR3 spans 15 amino acids. The germline V gene encodes CDR1 LGHDT and CDR2 YNNKEL (reference sequence). Here the CDR3 DNA reads TGTGCCAGCAGCCAAGCCCCTAGCGGGAGCTACGAGCAGTACTTC. Encoded protein: CASSQAPSGSYEQYF.

The chain joins TRBV5-8 to TRBJ1-2; no firm D call. Germline-derived CDR1 and CDR2 are SGHTS and YDEGEE. CDR3 size: 14 residues. Trimming removed 3 bases from V and 4 bases from J, with 13 bases in between. The CDR3 nucleotides read TGTGCCAGCAGCTATTCGCCGGACTTCTATGGCTACACCTTC. This translates into CASSYSPDFYGYTF.

The chain carries TRBV24-1 and TRBJ2-2, with D possibly matching TRBD1 (6 bases). The germline CDR1 and CDR2 sequences are KGHDR and SFDVKD. V was cut by 9 bases and J by 0 bases, with 10 bases left in between. The CDR3 contains 14 residues. The CDR3 spells CATGDTSNTGELFF. CDR3 DNA sequence: TGTGCCACCGGGGACACCTCGAACACCGGGGAGCTGTTTTTT.

The V and J genes are TRBV20-1 and TRBJ1-6; D might be TRBD1 (6 bases). The germline V gene encodes CDR1 DFQATT and CDR2 SNEGSKA (reference sequence). Trimming stripped 3 bases from V and 0 bases from J, with 9 bases between. The CDR3 totals 15 residues. The CDR3 sequence is CSASRGGSYNSPLHF. CDR3 DNA: TGCAGTGCTAGTAGGGGGGGCTCCTATAATTCACCCCTCCACTTT.

The V gene is TRBV7-9, the J gene TRBJ2-2, with TRBD1 matching over 7 bases. CDR1 and CDR2 from the germline V gene are SEHNR and FQNEAQ (reference sequence). The CDR3 consists of 16 residues. V lost 8 bases and J lost 1; bases outside the gene matches: 10. The CDR3 bases are TGTGCCAGCCTTGGGCAACACAGGGGGAACACCGGGGAGCTGTTTTTT. As protein: CASLGQHRGNTGELFF.

CDR3 nucleotides: TGTGCCAGCACCCAGGACAGGGGACTCGGCGAGCAGTACTTC. Its translation is CASTQDRGLGEQYF. The rearrangement links TRBV5-6 to TRBJ2-7, with TRBD1 matching 9 bases. Trimming removed 6 bases from V and 6 bases from J; junction bases left unmatched: 10. The CDR3 spans 14 residues. CDR1 is SGHDT and CDR2 is YYEEEE in the germline V gene.

The count of this clone is one. This chain connects TRBV27 to TRBJ2-1; TRBD2 aligns across 15 bases. Per germline, CDR1 MNHEY and CDR2 SMNVEV (reference sequence). The CDR3 has 17 amino acids. Trimming cost V 6 bases and J 9 bases; bases outside gene matches: 12. In nucleotides, the CDR3 is TGTGCCAGCAGCCCCTACCCGCCGGGACTAGCGGGAGGTGAGCAGTTCTTC. This codes for CASSPYPPGLAGGEQFF.

The chain couples TRBV2 to TRBJ1-4; perhaps TRBD1 as D (5 bases). The CDR3 is made up of 15 amino acids. Trimming left V 9 bases short and J 5 bases short, with 19 bases between. Germline lookup yields CDR1 SNHLY and CDR2 FYNNEI. CDR3 sequence reads: CASNRGAGTNEKLFF. CDR3 nucleotides: TGTGCCAGTAACCGCGGGGCAGGGACCAATGAAAAACTGTTTTTT.

V gene TRBV24-1 combines with J gene TRBJ2-6; a possible D gene is TRBD1 (7 bases). The length of the CDR3 is 19 residues. Germline CDR1 KGHDR, CDR2 SFDVKD. Trimming cost V 2 bases and J 4 bases, with 20 bases left between them. The CDR3 nucleotides read TGTGCCACCAGTGATTCCCGGTCCCAGGGGGGTGTGGGGGCCAACGTCCTGACTTTC. Translating gives CATSDSRSQGGVGANVLTF.

The genes are TRBV28 and TRBJ1-2, with 9 bases matching TRBD1. V lost 7 bases, J lost 7 bases, and 7 bases stayed unmatched. Germline V gene lookup returns CDR1 MDHEN and CDR2 SYDVKM. CDR3 size: 13 residues. CDR3 nucleotide sequence: TGTGCCAGCACCCTCGGACAGGGGTTTGGCTACACCTTC. Protein sequence: CASTLGQGFGYTF.

The chain has TRBV21-1 and TRBJ2-2; the table assigns TRBD1, which was not confirmed against the DNA. TRBV21-1 is labeled a pseudogene. This CDR3 spans 17 amino acids. This chain's CDR3 is CARGGQIDDSITGELFF. The DNA of the CDR3 is TGTGCCAGAGGGGGACAGATTGACGATTCGATCACCGGGGAGCTGTTTTTT.

The chain links TRBV7-3 to TRBJ2-5, with 7 positions matching TRBD1. CDR1 SGHTA and CDR2 FQGTGA come from the germline V gene. CDR3 length equals 14 residues. The J segment lost 9 bases and the V segment lost 5 bases, leaving 12 bases of the junction unmatched. This CDR3 reads CASSLTGTAMAQYF. The CDR3 bases are TGTGCCAGCAGCCTGACAGGGACCGCGATGGCCCAGTACTTC.

J is TRBJ2-5 and V is TRBV7-9; a possible D gene is TRBD1 (5 bases). The CDR3 consists of 13 residues. V lost 5 bases and J 4 bases, leaving 11 bases between the germline ends. Germline assignment: CDR1 SEHNR and CDR2 FQNEAQ (reference sequence). CDR3 in DNA: TGTGCCAGCAGCCAGCAGGGTGGAGAGACCCAGTACTTC. It codes for CASSQQGGETQYF.

The chain links TRBV19 to TRBJ1-3; D not certain. Trimming removed 6 bases at V and 0 bases at J, with 15 bases between. Germline CDR1 reads LNHDA; CDR2 reads SQIVND (reference sequence). This CDR3 is 16 amino acids long. Here the CDR3 reads CASSPGRGGSGNTIYF. Written as DNA, the CDR3 is TGTGCCAGTAGCCCCGGCCGGGGAGGCTCTGGAAACACCATATATTTT. The full variable domain, rest sourced from reference TRBV19 and TRBJ1-3, is DGGITQSPKYLFRKEGQNVTLSCEQNLNHDAMYWYRQDPGQGLRLIYYSQIVNDFQKGDIAEGYSVSREKKESFPLTVTSAQKNPTAFYLCASSPGRGGSGNTIYFGEGSWLTVV.

This rearrangement joins TRBV7-8 to TRBJ2-1; 8 bases map to TRBD2. The CDR3 is 17 amino acids. The germline CDR1 and CDR2 sequences are SGHVS and FQNEAQ. V lost 1 base, J lost 0 bases, and 5 bases stayed unmatched. The CDR3 DNA sequence: TGTGCCAGCAGCTTAGGAACTAGCGGACACTCCTACAATGAGCAGTTCTTC. Its protein product is CASSLGTSGHSYNEQFF. Supplemented by reference TRBV7-8 and TRBJ2-1, the full variable domain reads GAGVSQSPRYKVAKRGQDVALRCDPISGHVSLFWYQQALGQGPEFLTYFQNEAQLDKSGLPSDRFFAERPEGSVSTLKIQRTQQEDSAVYLCASSLGTSGHSYNEQFFGPGTRLTVL.

This clone was detected once. V usage is TRBV9 and J usage is TRBJ2-5; 12 positions agree with TRBD2. The CDR3 is made up of 15 amino acids. Looked up from germline, CDR1 is SGDLS and CDR2 is YYNGEE. V shed 6 bases and J 4 bases; nucleotides not matched to a gene: 7. CDR3 bases: TGTGCCAGCACGTTTACGGGACTAGCGGGAGAGACCCAGTACTTC. Residues: CASTFTGLAGETQYF.

This chain joins TRBV4-1 and TRBJ2-1; 8 nucleotides match TRBD1. This CDR3 spans 14 amino acids. V shed 1 base, J shed 14 bases, and the junction held 10 bases outside the gene matches. Germline CDR1 reads MGHRA; CDR2 reads YSYEKL. The DNA of the CDR3 is TGCGCCAGCAGCCAAGGTAGGGTTCGGGACAGGAAGTTCTTC. The encoded protein is CASSQGRVRDRKFF.

This clone was seen more than once but under ten times. The chain has TRBV30 and TRBJ1-1, with D perhaps matching TRBD1 (6 bases). V lost 5 bases and J lost 4, with 14 bases in between. CDR3 size: 13 residues. The germline V gene has CDR1 GTSNPN and CDR2 SVGIG (reference sequence). CDR3 region: CAWGGQLSTEAFF. CDR3 in DNA: TGTGCCTGGGGGGGACAATTATCCACTGAAGCTTTCTTT.